This T cell receptor beta chain was documented in a study of cytomegalovirus exposure and HLA in healthy donors. V was clipped by 4 bases and J by 12 bases; unmatched bases: 13. In germline, CDR1 is MNHEY, CDR2 SMNVEV (reference sequence). This CDR3 region has 15 residues. The PCR had 60 Vbeta and 13 Jbeta primers. Data came from immunoSEQ multiplex PCR; TCRdb stores just in-frame clones and leaves some out. The listing records about 130,000 clones. Source material: PBMCs. J is TRBJ1-5 and V is TRBV27; 9 bases agree with TRBD1. This TCR came from a woman aged 60-75 years in good health and CMV-seronegative. Here the CDR3 DNA reads TGTGCCAGCAGTTCCACGCCGATGACAGGGGGGTACCAGCATTTT. Translating it yields CASSSTPMTGGYQHF.